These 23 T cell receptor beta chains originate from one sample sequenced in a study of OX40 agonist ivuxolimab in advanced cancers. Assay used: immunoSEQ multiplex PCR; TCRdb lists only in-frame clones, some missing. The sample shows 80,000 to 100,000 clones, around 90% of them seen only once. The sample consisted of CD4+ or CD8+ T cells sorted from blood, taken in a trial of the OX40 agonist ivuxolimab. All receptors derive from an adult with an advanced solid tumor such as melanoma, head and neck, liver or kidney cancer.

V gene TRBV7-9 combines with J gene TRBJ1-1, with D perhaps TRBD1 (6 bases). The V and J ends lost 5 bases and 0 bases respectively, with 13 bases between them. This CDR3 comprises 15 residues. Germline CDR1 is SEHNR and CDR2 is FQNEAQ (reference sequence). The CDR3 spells CASSATTGMNTEAFF. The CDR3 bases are TGTGCCAGCAGCGCAACGACAGGAATGAACACTGAAGCTTTCTTT. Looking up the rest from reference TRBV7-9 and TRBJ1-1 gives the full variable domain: DTGVSQNPRHKITKRGQNVTFRCDPISEHNRLYWYRQTLGQGPEFLTYFQNEAQLEKSRLLSDRFSAERPKGSFSTLEIQRTEQGDSAMYLCASSATTGMNTEAFFGQGTRLTVV.

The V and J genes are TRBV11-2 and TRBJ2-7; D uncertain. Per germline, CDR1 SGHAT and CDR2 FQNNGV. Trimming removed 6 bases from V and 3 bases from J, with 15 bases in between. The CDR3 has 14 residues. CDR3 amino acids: CASRLYGLGYEQYF. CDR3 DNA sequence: TGTGCCAGCAGGTTGTACGGGTTGGGCTACGAGCAGTACTTC.

Here the CDR3 DNA reads TGTGCCAGCAGCCATCGTGCCCTGAACACCGGGGAGCTGTTTTTT. Translated: CASSHRALNTGELFF. V gene TRBV14 combines with J gene TRBJ2-2; D remains unclear. Trimming cost V 3 bases and J 1 base, with 9 bases left between them. The CDR3 has 15 residues. Germline CDR1 reads SGHDN; CDR2 reads FVKESK.

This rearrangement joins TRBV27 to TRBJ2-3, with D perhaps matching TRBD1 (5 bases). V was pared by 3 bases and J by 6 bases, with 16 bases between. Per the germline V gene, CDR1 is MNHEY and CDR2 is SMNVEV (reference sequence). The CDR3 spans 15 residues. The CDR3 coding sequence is TGTGCCAGCAGTTTCGGACACTCGTCTTTGGATACGCAGTATTTT. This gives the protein CASSFGHSSLDTQYF.

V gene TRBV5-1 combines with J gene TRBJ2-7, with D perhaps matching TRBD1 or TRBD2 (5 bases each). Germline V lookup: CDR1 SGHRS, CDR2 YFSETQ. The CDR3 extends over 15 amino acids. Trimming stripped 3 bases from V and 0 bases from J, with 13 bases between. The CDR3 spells CASSSGTASSYEQYF. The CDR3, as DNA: TGCGCCAGCAGCTCTGGGACGGCGAGCTCCTACGAGCAGTACTTC.

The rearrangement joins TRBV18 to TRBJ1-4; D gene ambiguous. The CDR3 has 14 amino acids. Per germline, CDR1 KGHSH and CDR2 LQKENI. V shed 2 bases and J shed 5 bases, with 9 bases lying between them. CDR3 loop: CASSPAGLNEKLFF. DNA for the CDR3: TGTGCCAGCTCACCAGCAGGACTAAATGAAAAACTGTTTTTT. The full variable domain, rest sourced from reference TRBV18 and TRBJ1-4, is NAGVMQNPRHLVRRRGQEARLRCSPMKGHSHVYWYRQLPEEGLKFMVYLQKENIIDESGMPKERFSAEFPKEGPSILRIQQVVRGDSAAYFCASSPAGLNEKLFFGSGTQLSVL.

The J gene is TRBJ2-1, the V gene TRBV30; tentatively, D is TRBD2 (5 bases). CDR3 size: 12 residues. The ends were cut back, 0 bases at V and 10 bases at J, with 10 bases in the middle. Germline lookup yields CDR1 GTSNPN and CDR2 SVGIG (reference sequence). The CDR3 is CAWSVGRGEQFF. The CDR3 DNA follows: TGTGCCTGGAGTGTAGGGCGAGGGGAGCAGTTCTTC.

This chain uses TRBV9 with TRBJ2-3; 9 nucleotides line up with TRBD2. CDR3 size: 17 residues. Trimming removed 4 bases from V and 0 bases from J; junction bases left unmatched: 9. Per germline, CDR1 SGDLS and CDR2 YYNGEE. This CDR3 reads CASSPAGGWKSTDTQYF. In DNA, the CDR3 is TGTGCCAGCAGCCCAGCGGGGGGCTGGAAGAGCACAGATACGCAGTATTTT.

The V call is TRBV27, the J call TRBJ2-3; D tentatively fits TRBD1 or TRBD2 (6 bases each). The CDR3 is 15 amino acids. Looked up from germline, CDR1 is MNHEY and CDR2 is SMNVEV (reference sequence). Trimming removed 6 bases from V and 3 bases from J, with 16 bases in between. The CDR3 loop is CASRPRGLGTDTQYF. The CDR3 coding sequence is TGTGCCAGCAGACCCCGGGGGCTCGGAACAGATACGCAGTATTTT.

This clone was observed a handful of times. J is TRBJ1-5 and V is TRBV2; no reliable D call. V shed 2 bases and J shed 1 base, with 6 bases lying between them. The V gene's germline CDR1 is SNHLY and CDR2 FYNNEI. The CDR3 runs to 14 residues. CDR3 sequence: CASSEQLSNQPQHF. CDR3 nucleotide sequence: TGTGCCAGCAGTGAACAGCTCAGCAATCAGCCCCAGCATTTT.

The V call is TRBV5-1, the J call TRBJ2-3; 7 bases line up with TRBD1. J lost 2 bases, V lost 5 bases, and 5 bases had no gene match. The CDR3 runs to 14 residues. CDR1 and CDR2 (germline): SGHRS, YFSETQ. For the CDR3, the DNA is TGCGCCAGCAGGACAGGGCAATTCACAGATACGCAGTATTTT. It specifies CASRTGQFTDTQYF. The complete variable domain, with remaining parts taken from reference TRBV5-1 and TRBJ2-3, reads KAGVTQTPRYLIKTRGQQVTLSCSPISGHRSVSWYQQTPGQGLQFLFEYFSETQRNKGNFPGRFSGRQFSNSRSEMNVSTLELGDSALYLCASRTGQFTDTQYFGPGTRLTVL.

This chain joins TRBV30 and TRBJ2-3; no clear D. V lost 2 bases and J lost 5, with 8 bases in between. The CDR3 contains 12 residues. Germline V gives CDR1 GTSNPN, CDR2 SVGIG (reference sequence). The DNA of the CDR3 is TGTGCCTGGAGTTGGACGGGAGATACGCAGTATTTT. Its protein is CAWSWTGDTQYF.

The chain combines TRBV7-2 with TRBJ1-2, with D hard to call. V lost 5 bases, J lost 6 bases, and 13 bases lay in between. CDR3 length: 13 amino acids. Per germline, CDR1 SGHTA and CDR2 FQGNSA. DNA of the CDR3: TGTGCCAGCAGCCTTTACGAGACGGATGGCTACACCTTC. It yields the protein CASSLYETDGYTF. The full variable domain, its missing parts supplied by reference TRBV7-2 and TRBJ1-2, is GAGVSQSPSNKVTEKGKDVELRCDPISGHTALYWYRQSLGQGLEFLIYFQGNSAPDKSGLPSDRFSAERTGGSVSTLTIQRTQQEDSAVYLCASSLYETDGYTFGSGTRLTVV.

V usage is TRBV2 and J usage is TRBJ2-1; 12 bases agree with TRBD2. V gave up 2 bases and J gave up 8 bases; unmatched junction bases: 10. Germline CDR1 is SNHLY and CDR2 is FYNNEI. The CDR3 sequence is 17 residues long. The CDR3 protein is CASSENLAGGPHHEQFF. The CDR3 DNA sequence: TGTGCCAGCAGTGAAAATCTAGCGGGGGGGCCTCACCATGAGCAGTTCTTC.

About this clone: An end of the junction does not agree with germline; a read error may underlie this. This CDR3 is CASREGQGTPSYEQYF. CDR3 coding DNA: TGTGCCAGCAGAGAAGGACAGGGGACGCCATCCTACGAGCAGTACTTC. The rearrangement joins TRBV6-1 to TRBJ2-7, with 9 bases fitting TRBD1. The germline V gene has CDR1 MNHNS and CDR2 SASEGT. There are 16 residues in the CDR3.

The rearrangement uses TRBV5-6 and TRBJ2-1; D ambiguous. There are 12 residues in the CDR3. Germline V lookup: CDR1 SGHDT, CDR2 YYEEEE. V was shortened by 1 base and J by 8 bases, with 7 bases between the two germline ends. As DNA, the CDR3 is TGTGCCAGCAGCTTGCTGGAGTATGAGCAGTTCTTC. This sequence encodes CASSLLEYEQFF.

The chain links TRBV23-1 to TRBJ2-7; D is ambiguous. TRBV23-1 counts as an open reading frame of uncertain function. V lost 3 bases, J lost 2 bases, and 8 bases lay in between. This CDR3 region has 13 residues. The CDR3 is CASSQSATYEQYF. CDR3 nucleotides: TGCGCCAGCAGTCAGTCAGCAACCTACGAGCAGTACTTC.

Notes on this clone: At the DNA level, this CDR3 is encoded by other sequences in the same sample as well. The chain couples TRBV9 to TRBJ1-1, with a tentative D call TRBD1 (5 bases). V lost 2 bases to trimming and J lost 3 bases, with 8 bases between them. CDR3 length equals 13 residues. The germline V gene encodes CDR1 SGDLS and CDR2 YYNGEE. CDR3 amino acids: CASSVTGHTEAFF. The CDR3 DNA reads TGTGCCAGCAGCGTTACGGGGCACACTGAAGCTTTCTTT.

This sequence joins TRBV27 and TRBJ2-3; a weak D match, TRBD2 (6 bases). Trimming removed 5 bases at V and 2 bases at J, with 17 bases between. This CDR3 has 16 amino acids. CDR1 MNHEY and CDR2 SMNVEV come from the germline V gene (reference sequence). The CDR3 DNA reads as TGTGCCAGCAGTCAAGGGACTCAACCTTCCACAGATACGCAGTATTTT. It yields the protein CASSQGTQPSTDTQYF.

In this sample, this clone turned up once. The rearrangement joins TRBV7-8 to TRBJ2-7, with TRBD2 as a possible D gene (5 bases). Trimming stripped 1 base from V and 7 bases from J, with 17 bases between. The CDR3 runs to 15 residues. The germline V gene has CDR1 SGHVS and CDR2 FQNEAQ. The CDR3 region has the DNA TGTGCCAGCAGCTTAGGGCTGGGGAGCTTTGGGGAGCAGTACTTC. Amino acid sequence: CASSLGLGSFGEQYF.

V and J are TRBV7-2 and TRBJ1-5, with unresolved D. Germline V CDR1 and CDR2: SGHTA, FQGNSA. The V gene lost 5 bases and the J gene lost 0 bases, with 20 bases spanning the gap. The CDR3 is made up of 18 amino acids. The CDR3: CASSPRLWTVDSNQPQHF. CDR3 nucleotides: TGTGCCAGCAGCCCAAGGTTATGGACGGTAGATAGCAATCAGCCCCAGCATTTT.

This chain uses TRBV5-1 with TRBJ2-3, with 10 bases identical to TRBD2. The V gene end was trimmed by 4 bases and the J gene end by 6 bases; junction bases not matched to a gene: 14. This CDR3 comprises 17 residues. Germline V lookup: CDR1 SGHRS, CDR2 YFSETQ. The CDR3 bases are TGCGCCAGCAGCACCAGCCTTCTAGCGGGGGCGGGGGATACGCAGTATTTT. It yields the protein CASSTSLLAGAGDTQYF.

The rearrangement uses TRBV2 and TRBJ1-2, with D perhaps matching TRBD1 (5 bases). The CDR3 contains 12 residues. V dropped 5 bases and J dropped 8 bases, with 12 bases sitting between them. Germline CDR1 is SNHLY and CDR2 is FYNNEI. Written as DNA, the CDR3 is TGTGCCAGCAGTCTCAGGGATTTCGGCTACACCTTC. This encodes CASSLRDFGYTF.